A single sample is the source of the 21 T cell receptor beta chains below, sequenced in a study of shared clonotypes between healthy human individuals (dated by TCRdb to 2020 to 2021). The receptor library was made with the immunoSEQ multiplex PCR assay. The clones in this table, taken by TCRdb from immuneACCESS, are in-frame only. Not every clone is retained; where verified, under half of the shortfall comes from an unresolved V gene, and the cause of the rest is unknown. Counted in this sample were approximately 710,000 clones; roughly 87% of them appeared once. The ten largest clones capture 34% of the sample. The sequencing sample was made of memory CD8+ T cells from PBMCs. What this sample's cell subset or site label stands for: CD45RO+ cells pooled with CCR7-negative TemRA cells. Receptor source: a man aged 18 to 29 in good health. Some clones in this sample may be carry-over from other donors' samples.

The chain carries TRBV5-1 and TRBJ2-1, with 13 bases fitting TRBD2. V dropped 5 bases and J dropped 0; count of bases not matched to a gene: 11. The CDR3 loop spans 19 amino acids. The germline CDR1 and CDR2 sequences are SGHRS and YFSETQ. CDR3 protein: CASRDPGLAGPGSYNEQFF. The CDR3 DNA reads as TGCGCCAGCAGGGACCCGGGACTAGCGGGGCCCGGCTCCTACAATGAGCAGTTCTTC.

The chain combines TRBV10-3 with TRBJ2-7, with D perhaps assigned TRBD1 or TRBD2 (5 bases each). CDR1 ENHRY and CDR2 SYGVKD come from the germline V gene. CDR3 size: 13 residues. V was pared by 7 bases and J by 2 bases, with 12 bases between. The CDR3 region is CAIMGRETYEQYF. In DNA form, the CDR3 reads TGTGCCATCATGGGCAGGGAGACCTACGAGCAGTACTTC.

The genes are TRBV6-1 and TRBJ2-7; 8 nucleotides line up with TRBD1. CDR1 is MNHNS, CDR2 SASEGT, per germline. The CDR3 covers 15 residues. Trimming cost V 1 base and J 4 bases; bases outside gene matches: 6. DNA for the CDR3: TGTGCCAGCAGTGAAGGACAGGGGCGGGGATACGAGCAGTACTTC. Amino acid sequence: CASSEGQGRGYEQYF.

In nucleotides, the CDR3 is TGTGCCAGCCGGGGCTCCTACAATGAGCAGTTCTTC. Its translation is CASRGSYNEQFF. This chain joins TRBV6-1 and TRBJ2-1; D possibly corresponds to TRBD2 (5 bases). In germline, CDR1 is MNHNS, CDR2 SASEGT. The germline V and J ends were trimmed by 8 bases and 0 bases, with 5 bases remaining between them. The CDR3 has 12 amino acids.

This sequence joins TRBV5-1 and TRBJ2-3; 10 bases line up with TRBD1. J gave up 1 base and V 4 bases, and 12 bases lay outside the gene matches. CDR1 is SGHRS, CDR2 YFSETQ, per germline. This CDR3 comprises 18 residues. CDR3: CASSPDRGPLKGTDTQYF. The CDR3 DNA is TGCGCCAGCAGCCCCGACAGGGGGCCCCTTAAAGGCACAGATACGCAGTATTTT.

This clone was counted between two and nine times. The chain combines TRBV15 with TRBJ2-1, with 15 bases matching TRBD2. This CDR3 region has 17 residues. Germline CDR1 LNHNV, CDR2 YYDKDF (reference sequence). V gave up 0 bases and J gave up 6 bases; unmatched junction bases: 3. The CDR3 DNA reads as TGTGCCACCAGCAGAGAGCCGGGACTAGCGGGAGGCAATGAGCAGTTCTTC. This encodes CATSREPGLAGGNEQFF.

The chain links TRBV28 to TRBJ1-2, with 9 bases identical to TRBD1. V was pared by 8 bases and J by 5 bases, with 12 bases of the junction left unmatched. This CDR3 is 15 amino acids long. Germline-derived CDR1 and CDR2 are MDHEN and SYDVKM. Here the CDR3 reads CASVRDREILYGYTF. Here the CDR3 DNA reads TGTGCCAGCGTTCGGGACAGGGAGATACTTTATGGCTACACCTTC.

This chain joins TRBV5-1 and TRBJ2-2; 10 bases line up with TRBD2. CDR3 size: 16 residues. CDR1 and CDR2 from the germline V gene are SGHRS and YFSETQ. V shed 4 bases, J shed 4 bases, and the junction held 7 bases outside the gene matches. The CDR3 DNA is TGCGCCAGCAGCCAACCAGCGGGAGGGCCCACCGGGGAGCTGTTTTTT. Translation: CASSQPAGGPTGELFF.

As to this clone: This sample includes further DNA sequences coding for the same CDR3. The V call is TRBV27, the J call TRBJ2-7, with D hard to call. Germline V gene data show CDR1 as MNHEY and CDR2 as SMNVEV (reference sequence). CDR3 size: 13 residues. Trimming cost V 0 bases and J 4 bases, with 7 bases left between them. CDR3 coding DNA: TGTGCCAGCAGTTTATCGCCTCGGTACGAGCAGTACTTC. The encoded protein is CASSLSPRYEQYF.

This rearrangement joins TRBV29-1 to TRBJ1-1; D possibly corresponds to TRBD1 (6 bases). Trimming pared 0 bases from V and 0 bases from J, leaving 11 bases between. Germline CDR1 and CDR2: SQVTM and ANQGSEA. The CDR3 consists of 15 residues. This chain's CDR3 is CSVEDRGTMNTEAFF. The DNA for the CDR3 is TGCAGCGTTGAAGATCGGGGGACAATGAACACTGAAGCTTTCTTT.

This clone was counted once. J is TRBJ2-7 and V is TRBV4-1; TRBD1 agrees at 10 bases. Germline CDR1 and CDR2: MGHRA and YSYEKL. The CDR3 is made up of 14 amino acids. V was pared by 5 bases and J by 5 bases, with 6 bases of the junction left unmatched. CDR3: CASSTGTGEDEQYF. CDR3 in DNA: TGCGCCAGCAGCACCGGGACAGGGGAGGACGAGCAGTACTTC.

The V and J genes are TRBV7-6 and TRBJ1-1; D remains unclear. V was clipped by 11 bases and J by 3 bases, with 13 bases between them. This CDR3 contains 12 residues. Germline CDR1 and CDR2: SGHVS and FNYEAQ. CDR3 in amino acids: CAVQRAYTEAFF. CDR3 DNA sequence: TGTGCCGTCCAGAGGGCCTACACTGAAGCTTTCTTT.

CDR3 residues: CASTHGVRASNEQFF. Here the CDR3 DNA reads TGTGCCAGCACCCATGGAGTACGGGCTTCCAATGAGCAGTTCTTC. V and J are TRBV27 and TRBJ2-1; D remains ambiguous. The V end lost 7 bases, the J end lost 6 bases, and 19 bases lay between the germline ends. Germline CDR1 reads MNHEY; CDR2 reads SMNVEV (reference sequence). The CDR3 covers 15 residues.

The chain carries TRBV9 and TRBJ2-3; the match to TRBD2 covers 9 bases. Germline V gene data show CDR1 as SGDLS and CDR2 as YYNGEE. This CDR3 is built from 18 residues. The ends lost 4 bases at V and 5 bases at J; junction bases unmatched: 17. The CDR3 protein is CASSPGDWRAGGIDTQYF. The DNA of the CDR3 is TGTGCCAGCAGCCCAGGGGACTGGCGAGCGGGAGGAATAGATACGCAGTATTTT.

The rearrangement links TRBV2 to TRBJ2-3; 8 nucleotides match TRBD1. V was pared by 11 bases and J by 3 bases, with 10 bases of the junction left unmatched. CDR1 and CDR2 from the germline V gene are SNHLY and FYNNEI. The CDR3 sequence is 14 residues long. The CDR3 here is CAGPRTGRTDTQYF. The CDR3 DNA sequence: TGTGCCGGACCTAGGACAGGGAGGACAGATACGCAGTATTTT.

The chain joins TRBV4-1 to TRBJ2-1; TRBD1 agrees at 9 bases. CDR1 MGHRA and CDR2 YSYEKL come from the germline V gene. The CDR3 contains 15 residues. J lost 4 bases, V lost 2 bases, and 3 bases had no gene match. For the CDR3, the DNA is TGCGCCAGCAGCCAATCCGGGACAGGGTACAATGAGCAGTTCTTC. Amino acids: CASSQSGTGYNEQFF.

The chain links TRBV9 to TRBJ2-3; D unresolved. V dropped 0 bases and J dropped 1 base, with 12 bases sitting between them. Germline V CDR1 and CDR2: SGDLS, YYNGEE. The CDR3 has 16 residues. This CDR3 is CASSVDFPPGTDTQYF. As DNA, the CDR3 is TGTGCCAGCAGCGTAGACTTCCCTCCCGGCACAGATACGCAGTATTTT.

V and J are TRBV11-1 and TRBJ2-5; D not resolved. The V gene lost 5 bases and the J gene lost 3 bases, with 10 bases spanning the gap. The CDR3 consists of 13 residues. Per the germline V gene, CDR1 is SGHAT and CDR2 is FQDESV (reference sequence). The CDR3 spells CASSPDGEETQYF. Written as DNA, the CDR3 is TGTGCCAGCAGCCCGGACGGTGAAGAGACCCAGTACTTC.

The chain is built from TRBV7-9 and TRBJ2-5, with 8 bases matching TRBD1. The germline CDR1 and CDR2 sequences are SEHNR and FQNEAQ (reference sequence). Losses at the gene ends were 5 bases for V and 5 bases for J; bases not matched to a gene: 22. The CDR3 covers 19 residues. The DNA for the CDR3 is TGTGCCAGCAGCCTAGAAACGGGCAGGGGGCTTTCTTTTGCGGAGACCCAGTACTTC. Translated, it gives CASSLETGRGLSFAETQYF.

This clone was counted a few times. As DNA, the CDR3 is TGTGCCAGCAGCTTAGCTGTCAATCAGCCCCAGCATTTT. Amino acids: CASSLAVNQPQHF. J is TRBJ1-5 and V is TRBV7-6, with D unresolved. CDR1 and CDR2 (germline): SGHVS, FNYEAQ. V lost 0 bases to trimming and J lost 3 bases, with 3 bases between them. This CDR3 spans 13 amino acids.

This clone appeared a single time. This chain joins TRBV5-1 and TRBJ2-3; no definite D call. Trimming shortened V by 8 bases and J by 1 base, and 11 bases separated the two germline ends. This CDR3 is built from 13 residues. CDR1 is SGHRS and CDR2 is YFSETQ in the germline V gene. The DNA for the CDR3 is TGCGCCAGTACATTCTCCGGCACAGATACGCAGTATTTT. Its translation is CASTFSGTDTQYF.